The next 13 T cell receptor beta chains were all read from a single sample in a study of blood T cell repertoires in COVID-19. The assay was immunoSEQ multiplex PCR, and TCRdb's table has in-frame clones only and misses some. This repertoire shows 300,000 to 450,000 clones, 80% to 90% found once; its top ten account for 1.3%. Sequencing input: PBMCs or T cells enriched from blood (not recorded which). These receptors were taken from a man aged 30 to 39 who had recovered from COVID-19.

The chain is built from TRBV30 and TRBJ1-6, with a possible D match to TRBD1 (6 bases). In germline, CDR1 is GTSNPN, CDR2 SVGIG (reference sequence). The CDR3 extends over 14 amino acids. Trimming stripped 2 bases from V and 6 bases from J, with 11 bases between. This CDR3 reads CAWSTGGGNSPLHF. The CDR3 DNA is TGTGCCTGGAGTACGGGGGGCGGTAATTCACCCCTCCACTTT.

CDR3 residues: CASSLTSAYNEQFF. The DNA of the CDR3 is TGCGCCAGCAGCTTGACTAGCGCCTACAATGAGCAGTTCTTC. The chain recombines TRBV5-1 with TRBJ2-1; 7 bases match TRBD2. Germline values: CDR1 SGHRS, CDR2 YFSETQ. The J segment lost 2 bases and the V segment lost 1 base, leaving 0 bases of the junction unmatched. The CDR3 totals 14 residues.

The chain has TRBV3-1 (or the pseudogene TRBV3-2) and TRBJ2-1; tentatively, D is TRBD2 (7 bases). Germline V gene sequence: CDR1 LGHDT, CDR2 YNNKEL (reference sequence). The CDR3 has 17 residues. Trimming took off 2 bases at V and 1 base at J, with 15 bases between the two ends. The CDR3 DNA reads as TGTGCCAGCAGCCAAAGGACCGGGGGGCAATCCTACAATGAGCAGTTCTTC. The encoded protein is CASSQRTGGQSYNEQFF.

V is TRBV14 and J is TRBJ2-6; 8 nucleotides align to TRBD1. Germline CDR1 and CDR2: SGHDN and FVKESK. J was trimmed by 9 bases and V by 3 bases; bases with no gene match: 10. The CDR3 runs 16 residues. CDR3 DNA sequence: TGTGCCAGCAGCCATAGAGGACAGGGCTATGTCAACGTCCTGACTTTC. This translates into CASSHRGQGYVNVLTF.

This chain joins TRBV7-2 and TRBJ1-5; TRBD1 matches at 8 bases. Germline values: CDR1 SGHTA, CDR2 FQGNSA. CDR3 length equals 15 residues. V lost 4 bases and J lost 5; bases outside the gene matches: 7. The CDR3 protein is CASSSRTGPDQPQHF. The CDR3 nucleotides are TGTGCCAGCAGCTCGCGGACAGGGCCCGATCAGCCCCAGCATTTT.

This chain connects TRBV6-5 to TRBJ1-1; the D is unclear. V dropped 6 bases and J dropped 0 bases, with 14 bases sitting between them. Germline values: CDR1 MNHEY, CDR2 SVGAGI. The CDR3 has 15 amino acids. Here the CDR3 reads CASRPSPGMNTEAFF. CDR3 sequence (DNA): TGTGCCAGCAGACCATCCCCGGGAATGAACACTGAAGCTTTCTTT.

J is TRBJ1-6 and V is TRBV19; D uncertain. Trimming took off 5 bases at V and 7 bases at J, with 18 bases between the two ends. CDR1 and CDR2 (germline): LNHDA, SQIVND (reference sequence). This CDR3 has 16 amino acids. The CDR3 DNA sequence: TGTGCCAGTAGTGACCTTGAACTAGTACGGAATTCACCCCTCCACTTT. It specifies CASSDLELVRNSPLHF.

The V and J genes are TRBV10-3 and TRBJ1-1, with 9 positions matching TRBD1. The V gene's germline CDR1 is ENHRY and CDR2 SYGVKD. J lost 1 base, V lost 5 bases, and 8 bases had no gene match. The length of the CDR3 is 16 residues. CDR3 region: CAISSGTGRGNTEAFF. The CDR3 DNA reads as TGTGCCATCAGTAGCGGGACAGGGAGGGGGAACACTGAAGCTTTCTTT.

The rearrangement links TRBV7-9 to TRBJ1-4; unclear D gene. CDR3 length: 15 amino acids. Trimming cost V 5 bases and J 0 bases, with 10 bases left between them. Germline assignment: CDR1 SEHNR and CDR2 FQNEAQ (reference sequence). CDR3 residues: CASSPLGSTNEKLFF. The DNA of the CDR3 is TGTGCCAGCAGCCCCCTGGGCTCAACTAATGAAAAACTGTTTTTT.

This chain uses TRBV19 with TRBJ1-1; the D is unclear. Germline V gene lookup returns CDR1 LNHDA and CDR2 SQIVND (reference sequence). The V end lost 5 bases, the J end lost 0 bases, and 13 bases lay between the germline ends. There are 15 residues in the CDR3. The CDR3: CASSVGRALNTEAFF. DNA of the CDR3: TGTGCCAGTAGTGTTGGGCGGGCCCTGAACACTGAAGCTTTCTTT.

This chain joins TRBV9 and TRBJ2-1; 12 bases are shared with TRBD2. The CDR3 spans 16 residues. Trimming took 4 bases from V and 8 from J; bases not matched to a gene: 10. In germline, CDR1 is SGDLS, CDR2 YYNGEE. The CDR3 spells CASSIRLAGGLDEQFF. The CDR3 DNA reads TGTGCCAGCAGCATCCGTCTAGCGGGGGGGCTCGATGAGCAGTTCTTC.

CDR3 protein: CASSPASASRGDTQYF. In nucleotides, the CDR3 is TGTGCCAGCTCACCGGCTAGCGCTTCAAGGGGAGATACGCAGTATTTT. The V and J genes are TRBV18 and TRBJ2-3, with D possibly TRBD2 on 6 matching bases. V lost 3 bases and J 5 bases, leaving 18 bases between the germline ends. Per germline, CDR1 KGHSH and CDR2 LQKENI. The CDR3 loop spans 16 amino acids.

The CDR3 nucleotides read TGTGCCAGCAGTTCAAAGCGGGGGGGCCGCAATGAGCAGTTCTTC. Translation: CASSSKRGGRNEQFF. This sequence joins TRBV6-5 and TRBJ2-1, with 10 bases fitting TRBD2. With 4 bases clipped from V and 6 bases from J, the junction kept 6 bases outside the gene matches. Germline V gives CDR1 MNHEY, CDR2 SVGAGI. CDR3 length: 15 residues.